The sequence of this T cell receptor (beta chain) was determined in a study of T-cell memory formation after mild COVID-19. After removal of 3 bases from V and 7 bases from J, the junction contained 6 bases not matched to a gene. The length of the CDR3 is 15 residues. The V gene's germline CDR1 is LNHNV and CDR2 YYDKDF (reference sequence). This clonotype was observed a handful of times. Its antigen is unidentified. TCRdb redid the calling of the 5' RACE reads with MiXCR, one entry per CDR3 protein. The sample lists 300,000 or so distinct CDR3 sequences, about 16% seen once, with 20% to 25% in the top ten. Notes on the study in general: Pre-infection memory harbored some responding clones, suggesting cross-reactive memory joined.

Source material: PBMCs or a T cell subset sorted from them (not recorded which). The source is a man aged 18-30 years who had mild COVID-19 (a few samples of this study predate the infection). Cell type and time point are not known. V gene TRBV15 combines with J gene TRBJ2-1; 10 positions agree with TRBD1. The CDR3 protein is CATSRSRDRGNEQFF. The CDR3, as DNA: TGTGCCACCAGCAGGTCCCGGGACAGGGGAAATGAGCAGTTCTTC.